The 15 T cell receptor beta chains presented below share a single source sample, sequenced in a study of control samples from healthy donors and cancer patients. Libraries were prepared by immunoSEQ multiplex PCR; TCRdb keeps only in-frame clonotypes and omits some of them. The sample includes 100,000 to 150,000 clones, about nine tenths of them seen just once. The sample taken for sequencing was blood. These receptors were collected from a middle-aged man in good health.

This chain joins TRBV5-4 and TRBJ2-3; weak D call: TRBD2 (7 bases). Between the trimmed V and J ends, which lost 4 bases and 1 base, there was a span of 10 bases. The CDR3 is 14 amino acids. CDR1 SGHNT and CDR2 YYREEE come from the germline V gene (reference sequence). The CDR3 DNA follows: TGTGCCAGCAGCCAAGGGGGGGGCACAGATACGCAGTATTTT. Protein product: CASSQGGGTDTQYF.

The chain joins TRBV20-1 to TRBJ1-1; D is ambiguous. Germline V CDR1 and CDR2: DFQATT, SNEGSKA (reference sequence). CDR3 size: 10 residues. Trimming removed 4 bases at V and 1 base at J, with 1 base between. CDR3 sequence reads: CSAKNTEAFF. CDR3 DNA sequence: TGCAGTGCTAAGAACACTGAAGCTTTCTTT.

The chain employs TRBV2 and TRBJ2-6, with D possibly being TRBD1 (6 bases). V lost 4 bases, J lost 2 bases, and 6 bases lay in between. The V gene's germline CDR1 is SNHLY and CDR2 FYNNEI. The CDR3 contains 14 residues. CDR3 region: CASSGTAGANVLTF. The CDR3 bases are TGTGCCAGCAGTGGGACAGCTGGGGCCAACGTCCTGACTTTC.

The CDR3 region is CASSLYWSGELFF. In DNA form, the CDR3 reads TGTGCCAGCAGTTTATACTGGTCTGGGGAGCTGTTTTTT. This sequence joins TRBV27 and TRBJ2-2, with D uncertain. Per the germline V gene, CDR1 is MNHEY and CDR2 is SMNVEV (reference sequence). The CDR3 totals 13 residues. Trimming removed 1 base at V and 8 bases at J, with 8 bases between.

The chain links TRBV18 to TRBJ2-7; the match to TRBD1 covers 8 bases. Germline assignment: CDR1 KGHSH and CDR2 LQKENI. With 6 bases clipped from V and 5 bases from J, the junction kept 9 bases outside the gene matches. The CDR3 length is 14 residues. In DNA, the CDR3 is TGTGCCAGCTCTCCCAGGACAGGGATGGACGAGCAGTACTTC. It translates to CASSPRTGMDEQYF.

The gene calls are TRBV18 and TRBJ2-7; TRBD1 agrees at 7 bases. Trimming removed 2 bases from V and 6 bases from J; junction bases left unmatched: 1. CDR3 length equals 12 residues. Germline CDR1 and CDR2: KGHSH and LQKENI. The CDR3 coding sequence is TGTGCCAGCTCACCAGACAGGGTCGAGCAGTACTTC. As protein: CASSPDRVEQYF.

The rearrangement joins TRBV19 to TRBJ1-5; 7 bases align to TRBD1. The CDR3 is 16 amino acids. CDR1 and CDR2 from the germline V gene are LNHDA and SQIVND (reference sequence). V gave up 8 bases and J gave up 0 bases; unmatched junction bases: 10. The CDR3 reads CASSDRATYSNQPQHF. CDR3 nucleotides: TGTGCCAGTTCTGACAGGGCGACTTATAGCAATCAGCCCCAGCATTTT. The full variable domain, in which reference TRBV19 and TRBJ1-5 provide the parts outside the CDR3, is DGGITQSPKYLFRKEGQNVTLSCEQNLNHDAMYWYRQDPGQGLRLIYYSQIVNDFQKGDIAEGYSVSREKKESFPLTVTSAQKNPTAFYLCASSDRATYSNQPQHFGDGTRLSIL.

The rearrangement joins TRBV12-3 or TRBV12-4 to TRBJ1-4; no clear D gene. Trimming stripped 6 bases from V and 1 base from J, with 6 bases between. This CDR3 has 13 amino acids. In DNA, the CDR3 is TGTGCCAGCAGCAGGAGAACTAATGAAAAACTGTTTTTT. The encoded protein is CASSRRTNEKLFF.

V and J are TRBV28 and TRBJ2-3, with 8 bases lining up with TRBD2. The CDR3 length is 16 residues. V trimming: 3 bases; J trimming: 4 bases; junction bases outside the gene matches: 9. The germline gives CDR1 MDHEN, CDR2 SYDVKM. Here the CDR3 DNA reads TGTGCCAGCAGTTTCGCCCCAGCGGGGGAAGCAGATACGCAGTATTTT. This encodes CASSFAPAGEADTQYF.

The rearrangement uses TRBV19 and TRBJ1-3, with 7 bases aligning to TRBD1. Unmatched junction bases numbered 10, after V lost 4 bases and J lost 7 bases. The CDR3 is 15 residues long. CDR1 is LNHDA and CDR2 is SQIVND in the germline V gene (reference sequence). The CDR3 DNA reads TGTGCCAGTAGTACCCGGGGGGACAGACGGAACACCATATATTTT. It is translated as CASSTRGDRRNTIYF.

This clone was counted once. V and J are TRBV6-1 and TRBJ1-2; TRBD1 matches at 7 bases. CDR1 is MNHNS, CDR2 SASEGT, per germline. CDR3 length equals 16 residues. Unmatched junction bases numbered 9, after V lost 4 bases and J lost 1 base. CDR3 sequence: CASSVRGGQLNYGYTF. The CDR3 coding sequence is TGTGCCAGCAGTGTCCGAGGGGGACAGCTTAACTATGGCTACACCTTC.

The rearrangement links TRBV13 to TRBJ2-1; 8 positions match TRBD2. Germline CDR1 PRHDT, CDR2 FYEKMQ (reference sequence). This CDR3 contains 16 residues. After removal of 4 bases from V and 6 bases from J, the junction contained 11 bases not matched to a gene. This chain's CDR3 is CASSSSAGTRFNEQFF. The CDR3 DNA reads TGTGCCAGCAGCTCGAGCGCCGGGACTAGGTTCAATGAGCAGTTCTTC.

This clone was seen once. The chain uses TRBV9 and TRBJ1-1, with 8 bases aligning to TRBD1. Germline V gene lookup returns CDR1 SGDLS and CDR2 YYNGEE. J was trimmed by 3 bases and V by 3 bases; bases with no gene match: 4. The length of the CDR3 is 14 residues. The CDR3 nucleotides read TGTGCCAGCAGCGCCGGACAGGGAGACACTGAAGCTTTCTTT. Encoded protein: CASSAGQGDTEAFF. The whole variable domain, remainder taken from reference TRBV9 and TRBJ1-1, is DSGVTQTPKHLITATGQRVTLRCSPRSGDLSVYWYQQSLDQGLQFLIQYYNGEERAKGNILERFSAQQFPDLHSELNLSSLELGDSALYFCASSAGQGDTEAFFGQGTRLTVV.

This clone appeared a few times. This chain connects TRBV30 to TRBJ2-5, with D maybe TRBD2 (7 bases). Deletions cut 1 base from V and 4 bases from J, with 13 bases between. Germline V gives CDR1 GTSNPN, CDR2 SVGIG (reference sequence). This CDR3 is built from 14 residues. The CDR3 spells CAWSAGGGGETQYF. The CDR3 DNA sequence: TGTGCCTGGAGTGCTGGGGGCGGGGGAGAGACCCAGTACTTC.

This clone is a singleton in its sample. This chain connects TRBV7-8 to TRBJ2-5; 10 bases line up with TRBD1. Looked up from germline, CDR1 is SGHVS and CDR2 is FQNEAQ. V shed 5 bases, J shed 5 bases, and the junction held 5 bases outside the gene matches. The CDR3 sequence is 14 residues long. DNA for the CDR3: TGTGCCAGCAGCGTCGACAGGGGGCTGGAGACCCAGTACTTC. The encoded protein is CASSVDRGLETQYF.